The 13 T cell receptor beta chains below all came from one sample that was sequenced in a study of CD8 T cells in ankylosing spondylitis. Using its own MiXCR run on the 5' RACE reads, TCRdb lists one record per CDR3 protein. The sample has around 130,000 distinct CDR3 sequences, more than 6.5% seen once; the top ten hold about 12%. What was sequenced was blood, either unsorted or a sorted T cell fraction (not recorded which). The receptors come from a male donor with ankylosing spondylitis or in good health (not recorded which).

This clonotype has ten or more counts. J is TRBJ2-2 and V is TRBV29-1; 12 bases agree with TRBD1. The CDR3 is made up of 16 amino acids. V was pared by 3 bases and J by 6 bases, with 8 bases of the junction left unmatched. The germline CDR1 and CDR2 sequences are SQVTM and ANQGSEA. CDR3 loop: CSVDHPGTGGSGELFF. The CDR3 bases are TGCAGCGTTGATCATCCAGGGACAGGGGGCTCCGGGGAGCTGTTTTTT.

This clonotype was seen at least ten times. The chain combines TRBV29-1 with TRBJ1-1; TRBD1 might be the D (6 bases). The CDR3 is 10 residues long. V lost 5 bases to trimming and J lost 5 bases, with 6 bases between them. In germline, CDR1 is SQVTM, CDR2 ANQGSEA. CDR3 bases: TGCAGCGTTACAGGGACTGAAGCTTTCTTT. Its protein product is CSVTGTEAFF.

The table lists this clonotype with many counts. This CDR3 reads CASSFDREYEQYF. CDR3 nucleotide sequence: TGCGCCAGCAGCTTTGACAGGGAATACGAGCAGTACTTC. J is TRBJ2-7 and V is TRBV5-1; 7 nucleotides align to TRBD1. The CDR3 extends over 13 amino acids. CDR1 and CDR2 (germline): SGHRS, YFSETQ. Trimming cost V 2 bases and J 4 bases; bases outside gene matches: 3.

This clonotype was counted many times. The chain uses TRBV5-6 and TRBJ1-2; 9 nucleotides align to TRBD1. Germline CDR1 and CDR2: SGHDT and YYEEEE. This CDR3 has 12 residues. V was clipped by 4 bases and J by 14 bases; unmatched bases: 9. The CDR3 bases are TGTGCCAGCAGCCCGGGACAGGGCCATGAAACCTTC. Its protein product is CASSPGQGHETF.

This clonotype appeared many times. This chain connects TRBV9 to TRBJ1-5, with D uncertain. With 0 bases removed from V and 0 bases from J, the gap between germline ends came to 4 bases. Germline V lookup: CDR1 SGDLS, CDR2 YYNGEE. This CDR3 is built from 14 residues. The CDR3 loop reads CASSVGGSNQPQHF. In nucleotides, the CDR3 is TGTGCCAGCAGCGTAGGGGGTAGCAATCAGCCCCAGCATTTT.

In this sample, this clonotype turned up many times. The chain combines TRBV6-5 with TRBJ1-2; D is possibly TRBD1 (5 bases). The V and J ends lost 6 bases and 7 bases respectively, with 9 bases between them. The CDR3 is 11 amino acids. Per the germline V gene, CDR1 is MNHEY and CDR2 is SVGAGI. This CDR3 is CASSQGRGYTF. The CDR3 region has the DNA TGTGCCAGCAGCCAGGGCCGTGGCTACACCTTC.

Many counts were recorded for this clonotype. The chain recombines TRBV24-1 with TRBJ2-1; 7 nucleotides line up with TRBD1. The CDR3 length is 12 residues. V was pared by 4 bases and J by 12 bases, with 5 bases of the junction left unmatched. CDR1 and CDR2 from the germline V gene are KGHDR and SFDVKD. The CDR3 DNA sequence: TGTGCCACCAGTGAGAAACAGGGGAGGCAGTTCTTC. This codes for CATSEKQGRQFF.

This clonotype was detected many times. V gene TRBV5-1 combines with J gene TRBJ1-2; 8 bases match TRBD1. V lost 0 bases to trimming and J lost 6 bases; unmatched junction nucleotides: 4. This CDR3 has 14 amino acids. The germline CDR1 and CDR2 sequences are SGHRS and YFSETQ. CDR3 nucleotides: TGCGCCAGCAGCTTGGACGGACAGGGAAATGGCTACACCTTC. Its protein product is CASSLDGQGNGYTF.

The table lists this clonotype with many counts. The V and J genes are TRBV29-1 and TRBJ2-1; no reliable D call. The CDR3 has 14 amino acids. Trimming took 3 bases from V and 4 from J, leaving 13 bases between them. Germline CDR1 is SQVTM and CDR2 is ANQGSEA. CDR3 bases: TGCAGCGTTGACAGAAGTTCCTTTTACAATGAGCAGTTCTTC. It specifies CSVDRSSFYNEQFF.

This chain links TRBV5-1 with TRBJ1-1; 9 nucleotides match TRBD1. With V trimmed by 4 bases and J by 4 bases, 5 bases remained unmatched. CDR1 is SGHRS and CDR2 is YFSETQ in the germline V gene. The CDR3 contains 14 residues. The CDR3 coding sequence is TGCGCCAGCAGCCCAACAGGGGGCCTCACTGAAGCTTTCTTT. Translation gives CASSPTGGLTEAFF.

The chain is built from TRBV7-2 and TRBJ1-1; TRBD1 might be the D (6 bases). This CDR3 is built from 16 residues. Germline V gene data show CDR1 as SGHTA and CDR2 as FQGNSA. The germline V and J ends were trimmed by 6 bases and 0 bases, with 17 bases remaining between them. The chain's CDR3 is CASSTEGGSLNTEAFF. CDR3 DNA sequence: TGTGCCAGCAGTACGGAGGGGGGCAGCTTGAACACTGAAGCTTTCTTT. The variable domain in full, with the rest retrieved from reference TRBV7-2 and TRBJ1-1, is GAGVSQSPSNKVTEKGKDVELRCDPISGHTALYWYRQSLGQGLEFLIYFQGNSAPDKSGLPSDRFSAERTGGSVSTLTIQRTQQEDSAVYLCASSTEGGSLNTEAFFGQGTRLTVV.

This clonotype came up many times. This chain connects TRBV5-1 to TRBJ2-7, with a weak D call TRBD2 (5 bases). The V end lost 3 bases, the J end lost 2 bases, and 15 bases lay between the germline ends. This CDR3 is built from 15 residues. Germline CDR1 is SGHRS and CDR2 is YFSETQ. This chain's CDR3 is CASSSLEGSPYEQYF. In nucleotides, the CDR3 is TGCGCCAGCAGCTCCCTCGAGGGATCACCCTACGAGCAGTACTTC.

This clonotype was counted ten times or more. V is TRBV3-1 and J is TRBJ2-1, with D possibly being TRBD1 or TRBD2 (5 bases each). The CDR3 extends over 16 amino acids. The germline V gene encodes CDR1 LGHDT and CDR2 YNNKEL (reference sequence). Trimming removed 4 bases from V and 8 bases from J, with 21 bases in between. CDR3 nucleotides: TGTGCCAGCAGCCCTTCCGGGACGAATTGGATCCATGAGCAGTTCTTC. It codes for CASSPSGTNWIHEQFF.